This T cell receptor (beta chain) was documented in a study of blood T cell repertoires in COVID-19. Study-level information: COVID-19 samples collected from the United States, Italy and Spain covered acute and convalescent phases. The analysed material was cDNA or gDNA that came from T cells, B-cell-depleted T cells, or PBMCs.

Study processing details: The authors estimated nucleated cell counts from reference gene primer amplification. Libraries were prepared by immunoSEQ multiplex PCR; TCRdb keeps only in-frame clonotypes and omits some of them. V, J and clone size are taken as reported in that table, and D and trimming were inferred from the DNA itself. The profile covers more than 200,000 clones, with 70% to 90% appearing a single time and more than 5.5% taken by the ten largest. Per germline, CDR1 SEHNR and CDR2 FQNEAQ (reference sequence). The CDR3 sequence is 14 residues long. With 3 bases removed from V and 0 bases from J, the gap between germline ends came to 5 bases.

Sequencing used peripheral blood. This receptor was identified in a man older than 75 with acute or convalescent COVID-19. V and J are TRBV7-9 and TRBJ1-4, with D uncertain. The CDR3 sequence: CASSFRSTNEKLFF. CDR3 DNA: TGTGCCAGCAGCTTCAGATCAACTAATGAAAAACTGTTTTTT.